A selection of T cell receptor beta chains follows, all from one sample in a study of blood T cell repertoires in COVID-19. Assay used: immunoSEQ multiplex PCR; TCRdb lists only in-frame clones, some missing. In the table there are about 89,000 clones, 90% to 95% of which are singletons. The sequenced sample consisted of peripheral blood. The source of these receptors is a human donor with active COVID-19. The donor label of this sample is uncertain. Both conserved end residues are part of each CDR3. A D gene is named only where the DNA matches it firmly. Size values are once, few and many counts, or a class for expanded clones, and some rows have none.

D gene: NA
clone size: NA
J gene: TRBJ2-7
V gene: TRBV10-2
CDR3 protein: CASSDSNYEQYF

D gene: NA
clone size: NA
J gene: TRBJ2-2
V gene: TRBV5-1
CDR3 protein: CASSLGLAPPTSNTGELFF

D gene: NA
clone size: NA
J gene: TRBJ1-2
V gene: TRBV29-1
CDR3 protein: CSVEERDGYTF

D gene: TRBD1
clone size: NA
J gene: TRBJ1-6
V gene: TRBV7-2
CDR3 protein: CASSPGQGYSPLHF

D gene: NA
clone size: NA
J gene: TRBJ2-7
V gene: TRBV11-2
CDR3 protein: CASSLESSEQYF

D gene: NA
clone size: NA
J gene: TRBJ2-7
V gene: TRBV6-6
CDR3 protein: CASSSRGSGPPYEQYF

D gene: NA
clone size: NA
J gene: TRBJ2-1
V gene: TRBV7-2
CDR3 protein: CASSPHRDNEQFF

D gene: TRBD1
clone size: NA
J gene: TRBJ2-5
V gene: TRBV27
CDR3 protein: CASSSRGGVGYGTGAQYF

D gene: TRBD2
clone size: NA
J gene: TRBJ2-5
V gene: TRBV5-5
CDR3 protein: CASSLLGLAGGQETQYF

D gene: NA
clone size: NA
J gene: TRBJ2-2
V gene: TRBV4-3
CDR3 protein: CASSQDLVAPGNTGELFF

D gene: NA
clone size: NA
J gene: TRBJ1-6
V gene: TRBV4-3
CDR3 protein: CASSQEGSNSPLHF

D gene: TRBD1
clone size: once
J gene: TRBJ1-2
V gene: TRBV6-5
CDR3 protein: CASYRSNRGTRGYTF

D gene: TRBD1
clone size: NA
J gene: TRBJ1-1
V gene: TRBV4-3
CDR3 protein: CASSQGQGAWATEAFF

D gene: TRBD2
clone size: NA
J gene: TRBJ2-7
V gene: TRBV28
CDR3 protein: CASSRLYGTSLSNEQYF

D gene: NA
clone size: NA
J gene: TRBJ1-2
V gene: TRBV19
CDR3 protein: CASSAPERSYGYTF

D gene: TRBD1
clone size: NA
J gene: TRBJ1-6
V gene: TRBV19
CDR3 protein: CASQGQGSNSPLHF

D gene: TRBD2
clone size: NA
J gene: TRBJ2-3
V gene: TRBV25-1
CDR3 protein: CAQAGSCTDTQYF

D gene: TRBD1
clone size: NA
J gene: TRBJ1-5
V gene: TRBV19
CDR3 protein: CASSGDRVQPQHF

D gene: NA
clone size: NA
J gene: TRBJ2-7
V gene: TRBV29-1
CDR3 protein: CSVIFGLSSSYEQYF

D gene: TRBD2
clone size: NA
J gene: TRBJ2-2
V gene: TRBV6-6
CDR3 protein: CASSHPASGLLTGELFF

D gene: TRBD1
clone size: NA
J gene: TRBJ2-1
V gene: TRBV6-6
CDR3 protein: CAILQGSSYNEQFF

D gene: TRBD1
clone size: NA
J gene: TRBJ2-4
V gene: TRBV15
CDR3 protein: CATRRGPENIQYF

D gene: NA
clone size: NA
J gene: TRBJ1-1
V gene: TRBV5-6
CDR3 protein: CASSLMIVGWREAFF

D gene: NA
clone size: NA
J gene: TRBJ1-2
V gene: TRBV29-1
CDR3 protein: CSGRLSRDINGYTF

D gene: NA
clone size: NA
J gene: TRBJ1-2
V gene: TRBV10-2
CDR3 protein: CASSDIGSAKEGYTF

D gene: TRBD1
clone size: NA
J gene: TRBJ2-3
V gene: TRBV7-8
CDR3 protein: CASSLEGAVADTQYF